These 21 T cell receptor beta chains originate from one sample sequenced in a study of cytomegalovirus exposure and HLA in healthy donors. PCR primers comprised 60 Vbeta and 13 Jbeta primers. Here immunoSEQ multiplex PCR was the method, and the copy in TCRdb shows in-frame clones only, minus some. The sample has roughly 120,000 clones; around four fifths are singletons. Sequenced material: PBMCs. These receptors were obtained from a man in his forties or fifties in good health and CMV-seronegative.

Comment on this clone: A junction boundary mismatches the germline segment, possibly from a read error. J is TRBJ2-6 and V is TRBV5-4; possibly TRBD1 for D (5 bases). This CDR3 region has 15 residues. Germline V lookup: CDR1 SGHNT, CDR2 YYREEE (reference sequence). The CDR3 DNA sequence: TGTGCCAGCAGCTTGGGGGGAACTGGGGCCAACGGCCTGACTTTC. Protein product: CASSLGGTGANGLTF.

The chain carries TRBV7-3 and TRBJ1-1; D may be TRBD1 (6 bases). Deletions cut 2 bases from V and 10 bases from J, with 20 bases between. From germline, CDR1 is SGHTA and CDR2 FQGTGA. This CDR3 has 15 residues. The DNA for the CDR3 is TGTGCCAGCAGCTTACGCGCCAGGGGAATATCAGGAGCTTTCTTT. Amino acid sequence: CASSLRARGISGAFF. Drawing the rest from reference TRBV7-3 and TRBJ1-1, the complete variable domain is GAGVSQTPSNKVTEKGKYVELRCDPISGHTALYWYRQSLGQGPEFLIYFQGTGAADDSGLPNDRFFAVRPEGSVSTLKIQRTERGDSAVYLCASSLRARGISGAFFGQGTRLTVV.

The chain employs TRBV19 and TRBJ2-2; TRBD1 aligns across 10 bases. J lost 1 base, V lost 5 bases, and 4 bases had no gene match. Germline CDR1 reads LNHDA; CDR2 reads SQIVND (reference sequence). The CDR3 is 16 residues long. Written as DNA, the CDR3 is TGTGCCAGTAGTCGTGGACAGGGGGGGAACACCGGGGAGCTGTTTTTT. This gives the protein CASSRGQGGNTGELFF.

This sequence joins TRBV27 and TRBJ2-2; 8 nucleotides align to TRBD2. The CDR3 has 15 residues. Germline V gene lookup returns CDR1 MNHEY and CDR2 SMNVEV (reference sequence). The trim removed 10 bases at V and 3 bases at J, leaving 10 bases unmatched. Here the CDR3 DNA reads TGTGCCATCGGACGAGCGGGAGACGACACCGGGGAGCTGTTTTTT. Translating gives CAIGRAGDDTGELFF.

The rearrangement joins TRBV18 to TRBJ2-7; perhaps TRBD1 as D (6 bases). V lost 3 bases and J lost 1, with 19 bases in between. The CDR3 runs to 17 residues. Per the germline V gene, CDR1 is KGHSH and CDR2 is LQKENI. The CDR3 region is CASSPFYAAGASYEQYF. CDR3 sequence (DNA): TGTGCCAGCTCACCCTTCTACGCGGCAGGGGCATCCTACGAGCAGTACTTC.

The chain recombines TRBV29-1 with TRBJ2-1; unclear D gene. Trimming left V 6 bases short and J 9 bases short, with 9 bases between. Germline CDR1 and CDR2: SQVTM and ANQGSEA. The CDR3 sequence is 10 residues long. The CDR3 nucleotides are TGCAGCGTAGGAGATTCTGAGCAGTTCTTC. It yields the protein CSVGDSEQFF.

The rearrangement links TRBV28 to TRBJ2-7, with 8 bases lining up with TRBD2. V trimming: 5 bases; J trimming: 3 bases; junction bases outside the gene matches: 12. In germline, CDR1 is MDHEN, CDR2 SYDVKM. The CDR3 is made up of 16 amino acids. The CDR3 protein is CASSHRGLVVGYEQYF. The CDR3 DNA reads TGTGCCAGCAGTCATAGGGGACTAGTAGTGGGCTACGAGCAGTACTTC.

The chain couples TRBV7-2 to TRBJ2-7; D may be TRBD2 (5 bases). The CDR3 consists of 14 residues. The V gene's germline CDR1 is SGHTA and CDR2 FQGNSA. The V gene lost 1 base and the J gene lost 3 bases, with 10 bases spanning the gap. The CDR3 loop is CASSLGSGGYEQYF. The CDR3 DNA is TGTGCCAGCAGCTTAGGGTCAGGAGGCTACGAGCAGTACTTC. The full variable domain, rest sourced from reference TRBV7-2 and TRBJ2-7, is GAGVSQSPSNKVTEKGKDVELRCDPISGHTALYWYRQSLGQGLEFLIYFQGNSAPDKSGLPSDRFSAERTGGSVSTLTIQRTQQEDSAVYLCASSLGSGGYEQYFGPGTRLTVT.

The rearrangement links TRBV4-1 to TRBJ2-4, with TRBD2 as a possible D gene (6 bases). Germline values: CDR1 MGHRA, CDR2 YSYEKL. This CDR3 has 16 residues. Trimming took off 5 bases at V and 0 bases at J, with 14 bases between the two ends. This CDR3 reads CASSVGTPGAKNIQYF. CDR3 in DNA: TGCGCCAGCAGCGTCGGGACTCCCGGAGCCAAAAACATTCAGTACTTC.

This chain links TRBV7-2 with TRBJ2-1, with D perhaps matching TRBD1 (5 bases). CDR3 length equals 13 residues. Germline loops: CDR1 SGHTA, CDR2 FQGNSA. Trimming removed 1 base from V and 5 bases from J, with 6 bases in between. CDR3 residues: CASSLGQNNEQFF. CDR3 sequence (DNA): TGTGCCAGCAGCTTAGGACAGAACAATGAGCAGTTCTTC.

The rearrangement links TRBV6-6 to TRBJ1-6, with TRBD1 identical over 9 bases. From germline, CDR1 is MNHNY and CDR2 SVGAGI (reference sequence). The V and J ends lost 7 bases and 8 bases, in that order; junction bases with no gene match: 9. The CDR3 extends over 15 amino acids. This CDR3 is CASISPGQGYSPLHF. CDR3 nucleotide sequence: TGTGCCAGCATTTCCCCGGGACAGGGCTATTCACCCCTCCACTTT.

The chain joins TRBV7-3 to TRBJ2-1; D may be TRBD1 (5 bases). The germline CDR1 and CDR2 sequences are SGHTA and FQGTGA. This CDR3 has 15 amino acids. The V end lost 1 base, the J end lost 2 bases, and 9 bases lay between the germline ends. The CDR3: CASSLNRPPYNEQFF. In nucleotides, the CDR3 is TGTGCCAGCAGCTTAAACAGGCCTCCCTACAATGAGCAGTTCTTC.

The CDR3 region has the DNA TGTGCCAGCAGTTATCAGGGATTCGGTCAGCCCCAGCATTTT. It codes for CASSYQGFGQPQHF. The gene calls are TRBV6-5 and TRBJ1-5; a weak D match, TRBD1 (5 bases). Trimming removed 3 bases from V and 6 bases from J, with 12 bases in between. The germline CDR1 and CDR2 sequences are MNHEY and SVGAGI. The CDR3 runs to 14 residues.

The chain is built from TRBV29-1 and TRBJ1-1; D may be TRBD1 (6 bases). The CDR3 extends over 14 amino acids. Germline CDR1 SQVTM, CDR2 ANQGSEA. Trimming pared 7 bases from V and 4 bases from J, leaving 19 bases between. The CDR3: CSAHRDIGSTEAFF. DNA for the CDR3: TGCAGCGCCCACCGGGACATTGGTAGCACTGAAGCTTTCTTT.

The chain couples TRBV4-2 to TRBJ2-5, with D perhaps matching TRBD1 (5 bases). The J call may be mistaken, given a closer DNA end match to TRBJ2-7. This CDR3 has 18 amino acids. Germline loops: CDR1 LGHNA, CDR2 YNFKEQ. This chain's CDR3 is CASSQEHPAAGRTYEQYF. The CDR3 nucleotides are TGTGCCAGCAGCCAAGAACATCCCGCGGCAGGGCGCACCTACGAGCAGTACTTC.

V is TRBV6-5 and J is TRBJ1-2; TRBD1 agrees at 8 bases. This CDR3 contains 12 residues. CDR1 is MNHEY, CDR2 SVGAGI, per germline. V trimming: 7 bases; J trimming: 7 bases; junction bases outside the gene matches: 5. CDR3 in amino acids: CASTTGGIGYTF. For the CDR3, the DNA is TGTGCCAGCACCACAGGGGGTATTGGCTACACCTTC.

The rearrangement links TRBV2 to TRBJ2-1, with D possibly TRBD2 on 7 matching bases. Trimming removed 5 bases from V and 8 bases from J, with 28 bases in between. The CDR3 consists of 18 residues. Germline V gene sequence: CDR1 SNHLY, CDR2 FYNNEI. CDR3 DNA sequence: TGTGCCAGCAGTCAAGAAGGGGGGCGGGAGTTAATTGGCGATGAGCAGTTCTTC. It translates to CASSQEGGRELIGDEQFF. The whole variable domain, remainder taken from reference TRBV2 and TRBJ2-1, is EPEVTQTPSHQVTQMGQEVILRCVPISNHLYFYWYRQILGQKVEFLVSFYNNEISEKSEIFDDQFSVERPDGSNFTLKIRSTKLEDSAMYFCASSQEGGRELIGDEQFFGPGTRLTVL.

This chain uses TRBV5-4 with TRBJ1-6; D is unclear. V dropped 5 bases and J dropped 0 bases, with 12 bases sitting between them. CDR3 size: 16 residues. Germline V gene data show CDR1 as SGHNT and CDR2 as YYREEE (reference sequence). CDR3 amino acids: CASSSRLSSYNSPLHF. CDR3 nucleotide sequence: TGTGCCAGCAGTTCGAGACTGAGCTCCTATAATTCACCCCTCCACTTT.

The rearrangement uses TRBV10-3 and TRBJ2-1; 8 nucleotides match TRBD2. Germline V gives CDR1 ENHRY, CDR2 SYGVKD. CDR3 size: 18 residues. The ends lost 0 bases at V and 7 bases at J; junction bases unmatched: 14. Written as DNA, the CDR3 is TGTGCCATCAGTGAGTCCACCGTAGCGGGACTACTGCCAAATGAGCAGTTCTTC. The encoded protein is CAISESTVAGLLPNEQFF.

The chain uses TRBV14 and TRBJ2-3; D may be TRBD2 (6 bases). The CDR3 runs 14 residues. The V and J ends lost 4 bases and 2 bases respectively, with 10 bases between them. Germline CDR1 reads SGHDN; CDR2 reads FVKESK. For the CDR3, the DNA is TGTGCCAGCAGCCGGAGGGGCCCCACAGATACGCAGTATTTT. Its protein is CASSRRGPTDTQYF.

This chain connects TRBV18 to TRBJ1-4; the match to TRBD1 covers 10 bases. The CDR3 totals 18 residues. In germline, CDR1 is KGHSH, CDR2 LQKENI. With 2 bases clipped from V and 0 bases from J, the junction kept 6 bases outside the gene matches. CDR3 region: CASSPRTGGPATNEKLFF. For the CDR3, the DNA is TGTGCCAGCTCACCAAGGACAGGGGGACCAGCAACTAATGAAAAACTGTTTTTT.